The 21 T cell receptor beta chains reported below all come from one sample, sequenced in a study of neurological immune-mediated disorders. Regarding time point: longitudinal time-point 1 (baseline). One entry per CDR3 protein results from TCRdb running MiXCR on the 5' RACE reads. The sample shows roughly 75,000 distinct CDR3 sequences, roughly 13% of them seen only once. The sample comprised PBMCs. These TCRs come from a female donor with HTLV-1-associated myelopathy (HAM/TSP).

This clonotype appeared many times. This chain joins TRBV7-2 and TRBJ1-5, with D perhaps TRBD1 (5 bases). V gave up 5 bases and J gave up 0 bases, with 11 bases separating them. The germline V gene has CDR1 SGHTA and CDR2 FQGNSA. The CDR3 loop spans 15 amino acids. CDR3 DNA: TGTGCCAGCAGCGCGACAGTTACTAGCAATCAGCCCCAGCATTTT. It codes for CASSATVTSNQPQHF. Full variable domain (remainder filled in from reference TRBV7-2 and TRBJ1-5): GAGVSQSPSNKVTEKGKDVELRCDPISGHTALYWYRQSLGQGLEFLIYFQGNSAPDKSGLPSDRFSAERTGGSVSTLTIQRTQQEDSAVYLCASSATVTSNQPQHFGDGTRLSIL.

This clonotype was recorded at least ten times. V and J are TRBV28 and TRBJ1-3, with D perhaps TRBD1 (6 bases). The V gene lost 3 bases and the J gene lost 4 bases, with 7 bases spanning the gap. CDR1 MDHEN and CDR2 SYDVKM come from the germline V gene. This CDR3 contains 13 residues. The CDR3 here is CASSFGGGNTIYF. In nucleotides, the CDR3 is TGTGCCAGCAGTTTCGGGGGCGGAAACACCATATATTTT.

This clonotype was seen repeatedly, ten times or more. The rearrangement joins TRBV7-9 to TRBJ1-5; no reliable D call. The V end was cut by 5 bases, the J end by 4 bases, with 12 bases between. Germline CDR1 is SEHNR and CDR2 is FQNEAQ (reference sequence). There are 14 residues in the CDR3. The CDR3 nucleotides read TGTGCCAGCAGCCTCCTTGGAGGGAATCAGCCCCAGCATTTT. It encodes CASSLLGGNQPQHF.

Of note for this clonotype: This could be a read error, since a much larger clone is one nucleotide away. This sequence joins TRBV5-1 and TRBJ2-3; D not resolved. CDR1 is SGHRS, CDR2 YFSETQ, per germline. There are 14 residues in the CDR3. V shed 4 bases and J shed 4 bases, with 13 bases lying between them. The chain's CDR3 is CASSTDLQADTQYF. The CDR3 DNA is TGCGCCAGCAGCACCGACCTCCAAGCAGATACGCAGTATTTT.

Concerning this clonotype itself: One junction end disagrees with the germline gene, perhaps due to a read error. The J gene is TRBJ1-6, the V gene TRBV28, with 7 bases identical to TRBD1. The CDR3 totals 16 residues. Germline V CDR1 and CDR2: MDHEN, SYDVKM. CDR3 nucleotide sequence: TGTGCCAGCAGCGCCACCGCTAAGGGGGCAGGATCACCACTCCACTTT. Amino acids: CASSATAKGAGSPLHF.

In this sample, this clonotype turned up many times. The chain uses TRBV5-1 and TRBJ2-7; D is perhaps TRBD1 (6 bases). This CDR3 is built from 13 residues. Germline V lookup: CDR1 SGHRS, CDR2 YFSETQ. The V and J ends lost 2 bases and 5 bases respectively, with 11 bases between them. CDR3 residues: CASSFTGFHEQYF. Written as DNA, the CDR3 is TGCGCCAGCAGCTTCACAGGGTTCCACGAGCAGTACTTC.

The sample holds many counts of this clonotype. The CDR3 DNA reads as TGCAGTGCTAGGATCTTGGCGGCAGGGTTGGAAAAACTGTTTTTT. It codes for CSARILAAGLEKLFF. This rearrangement joins TRBV20-1 to TRBJ1-4; weak D call: TRBD1 (5 bases). Per the germline V gene, CDR1 is DFQATT and CDR2 is SNEGSKA (reference sequence). The CDR3 loop spans 15 amino acids. Trimming pared 3 bases from V and 8 bases from J, leaving 19 bases between.

CDR3 amino acids: CASSPELDPTYTGELFF. CDR3 sequence (DNA): TGTGCCAGCAGCCCTGAACTGGATCCGACTTACACCGGGGAGCTGTTTTTT. The chain couples TRBV12-3 or TRBV12-4 to TRBJ2-2; D gene ambiguous. CDR3 length: 17 residues. Trimming removed 6 bases at V and 3 bases at J, with 20 bases between.

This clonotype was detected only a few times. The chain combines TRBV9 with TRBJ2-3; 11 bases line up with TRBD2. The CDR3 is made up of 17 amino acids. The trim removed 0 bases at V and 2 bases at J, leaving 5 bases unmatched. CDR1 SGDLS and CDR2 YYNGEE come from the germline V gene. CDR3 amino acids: CASSVVASGGPTDTQYF. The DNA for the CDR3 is TGTGCCAGCAGCGTAGTCGCTAGCGGGGGGCCCACAGATACGCAGTATTTT. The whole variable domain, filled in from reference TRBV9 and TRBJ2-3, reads DSGVTQTPKHLITATGQRVTLRCSPRSGDLSVYWYQQSLDQGLQFLIQYYNGEERAKGNILERFSAQQFPDLHSELNLSSLELGDSALYFCASSVVASGGPTDTQYFGPGTRLTVL.

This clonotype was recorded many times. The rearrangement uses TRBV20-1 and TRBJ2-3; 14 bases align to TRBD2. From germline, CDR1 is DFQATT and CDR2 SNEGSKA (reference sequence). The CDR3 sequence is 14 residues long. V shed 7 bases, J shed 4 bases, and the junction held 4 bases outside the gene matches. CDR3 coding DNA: TGCAGTGGGACTAGCGGGGGGCCCGCAGATACGCAGTATTTT. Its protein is CSGTSGGPADTQYF.

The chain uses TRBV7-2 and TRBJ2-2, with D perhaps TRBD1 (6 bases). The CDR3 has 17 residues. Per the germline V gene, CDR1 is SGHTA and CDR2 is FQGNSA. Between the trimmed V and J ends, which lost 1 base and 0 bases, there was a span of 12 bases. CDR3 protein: CASSLGRWTANTGELFF. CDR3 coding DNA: TGTGCCAGCAGCTTAGGCAGGTGGACAGCGAACACCGGGGAGCTGTTTTTT.

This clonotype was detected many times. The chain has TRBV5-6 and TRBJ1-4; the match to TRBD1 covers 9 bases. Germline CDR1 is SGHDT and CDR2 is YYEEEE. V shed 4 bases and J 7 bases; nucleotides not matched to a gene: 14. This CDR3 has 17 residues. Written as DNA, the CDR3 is TGTGCCAGCAGCCTCGACAGGGGGACGTCGTTGAGTGAAAAACTGTTTTTT. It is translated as CASSLDRGTSLSEKLFF.

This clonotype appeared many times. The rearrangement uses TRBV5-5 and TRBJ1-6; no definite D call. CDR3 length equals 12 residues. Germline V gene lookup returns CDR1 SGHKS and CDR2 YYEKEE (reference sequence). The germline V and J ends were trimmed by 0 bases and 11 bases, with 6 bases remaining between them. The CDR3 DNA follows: TGTGCCAGCAGCTTGGTGGCGACACCCCTCCACTTT. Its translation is CASSLVATPLHF.

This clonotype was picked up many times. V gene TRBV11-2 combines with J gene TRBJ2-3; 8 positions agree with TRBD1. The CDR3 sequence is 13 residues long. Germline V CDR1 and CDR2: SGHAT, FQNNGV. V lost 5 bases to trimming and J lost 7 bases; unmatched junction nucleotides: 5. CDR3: CASSLDRGHTQYF. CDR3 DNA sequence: TGTGCCAGCAGCCTTGACAGGGGACATACGCAGTATTTT.

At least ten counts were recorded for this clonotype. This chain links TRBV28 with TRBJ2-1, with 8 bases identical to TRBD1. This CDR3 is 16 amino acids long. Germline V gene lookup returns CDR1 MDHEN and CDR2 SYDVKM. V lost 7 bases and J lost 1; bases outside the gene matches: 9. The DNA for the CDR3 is TGTGCCAGCACTGATAGGGGACAGGTGTCCTACAATGAGCAGTTCTTC. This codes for CASTDRGQVSYNEQFF.

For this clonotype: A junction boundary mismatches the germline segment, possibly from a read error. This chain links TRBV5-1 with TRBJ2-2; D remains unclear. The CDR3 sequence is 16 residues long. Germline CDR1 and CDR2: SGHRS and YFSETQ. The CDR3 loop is CASNLGSGSNTRELFF. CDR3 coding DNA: TGCGCCAGCAACTTGGGCTCCGGTTCAAACACCAGGGAGCTGTTTTTT.

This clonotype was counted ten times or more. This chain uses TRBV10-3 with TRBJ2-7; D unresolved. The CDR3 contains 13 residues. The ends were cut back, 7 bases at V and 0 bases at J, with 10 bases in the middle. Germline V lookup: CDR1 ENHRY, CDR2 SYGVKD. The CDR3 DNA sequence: TGTGCCATCACTGCAGGCAGCTCCTACGAGCAGTACTTC. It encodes CAITAGSSYEQYF.

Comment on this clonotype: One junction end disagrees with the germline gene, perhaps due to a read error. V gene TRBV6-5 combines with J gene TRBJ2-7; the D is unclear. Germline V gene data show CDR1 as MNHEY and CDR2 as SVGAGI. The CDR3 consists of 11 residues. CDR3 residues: CASCYLRVQYF. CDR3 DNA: TGTGCCAGCTGTTACTTGCGTGTGCAGTACTTC.

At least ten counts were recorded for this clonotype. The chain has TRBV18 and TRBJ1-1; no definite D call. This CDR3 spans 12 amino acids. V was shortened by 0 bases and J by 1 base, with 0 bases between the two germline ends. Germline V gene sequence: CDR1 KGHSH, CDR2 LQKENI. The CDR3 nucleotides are TGTGCCAGCTCACCACCGAACACTGAAGCTTTCTTT. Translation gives CASSPPNTEAFF.

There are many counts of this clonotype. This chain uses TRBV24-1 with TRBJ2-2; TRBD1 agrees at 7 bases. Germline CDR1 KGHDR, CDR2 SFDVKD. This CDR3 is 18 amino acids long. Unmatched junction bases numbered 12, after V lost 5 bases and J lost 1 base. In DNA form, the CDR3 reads TGTGCCACCAGTGTCGCTCCGGGACAGACAAAGAACACCGGGGAGCTGTTTTTT. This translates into CATSVAPGQTKNTGELFF.

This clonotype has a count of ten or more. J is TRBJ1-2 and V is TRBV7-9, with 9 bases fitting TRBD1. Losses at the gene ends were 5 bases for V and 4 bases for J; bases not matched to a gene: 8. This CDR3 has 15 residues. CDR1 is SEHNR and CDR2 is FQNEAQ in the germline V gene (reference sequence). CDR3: CASSLTGQGFYGYTF. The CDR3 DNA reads TGTGCCAGCAGCCTCACCGGACAGGGGTTCTATGGCTACACCTTC. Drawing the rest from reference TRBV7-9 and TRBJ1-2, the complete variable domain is DTGVSQNPRHKITKRGQNVTFRCDPISEHNRLYWYRQTLGQGPEFLTYFQNEAQLEKSRLLSDRFSAERPKGSFSTLEIQRTEQGDSAMYLCASSLTGQGFYGYTFGSGTRLTVV.